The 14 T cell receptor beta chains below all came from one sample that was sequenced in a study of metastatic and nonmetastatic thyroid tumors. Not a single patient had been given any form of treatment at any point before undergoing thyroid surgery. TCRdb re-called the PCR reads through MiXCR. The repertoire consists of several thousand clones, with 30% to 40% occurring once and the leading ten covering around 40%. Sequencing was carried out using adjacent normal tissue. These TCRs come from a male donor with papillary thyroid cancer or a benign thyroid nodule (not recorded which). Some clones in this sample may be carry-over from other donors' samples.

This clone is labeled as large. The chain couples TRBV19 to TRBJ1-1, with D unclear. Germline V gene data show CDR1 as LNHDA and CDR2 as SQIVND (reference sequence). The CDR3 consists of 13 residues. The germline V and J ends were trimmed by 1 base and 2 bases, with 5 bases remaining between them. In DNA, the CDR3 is TGTGCCAGTAGTATAGTAACTAACACTGAAGCTTTCTTT. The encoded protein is CASSIVTNTEAFF.

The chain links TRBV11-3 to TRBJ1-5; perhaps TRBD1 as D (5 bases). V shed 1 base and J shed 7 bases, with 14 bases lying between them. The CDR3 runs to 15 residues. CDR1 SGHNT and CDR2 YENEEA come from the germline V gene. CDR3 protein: CASSLGSGTGQPQHF. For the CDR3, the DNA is TGTGCCAGCAGCTTAGGCTCGGGGACGGGGCAGCCCCAGCATTTT.

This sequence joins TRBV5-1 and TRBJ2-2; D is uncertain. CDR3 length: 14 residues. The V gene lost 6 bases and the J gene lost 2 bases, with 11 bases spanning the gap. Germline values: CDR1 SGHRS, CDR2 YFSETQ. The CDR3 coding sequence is TGCGCCAGCAAGAGGTTACAAAACACCGGGGAGCTGTTTTTT. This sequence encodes CASKRLQNTGELFF.

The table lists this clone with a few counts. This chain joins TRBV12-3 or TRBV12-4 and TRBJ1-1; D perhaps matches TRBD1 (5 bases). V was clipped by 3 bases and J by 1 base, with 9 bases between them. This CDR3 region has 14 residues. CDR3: CASSLGLRNTEAFF. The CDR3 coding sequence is TGTGCCAGCAGTTTGGGACTGAGGAACACTGAAGCTTTCTTT.

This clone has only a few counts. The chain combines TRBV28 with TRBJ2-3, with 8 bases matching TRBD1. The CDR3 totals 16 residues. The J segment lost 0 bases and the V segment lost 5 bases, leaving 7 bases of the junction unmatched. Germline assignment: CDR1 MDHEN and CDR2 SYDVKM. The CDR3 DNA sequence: TGTGCCAGCAGTCTGACCGGGACAGGTAGCACAGATACGCAGTATTTT. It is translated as CASSLTGTGSTDTQYF.

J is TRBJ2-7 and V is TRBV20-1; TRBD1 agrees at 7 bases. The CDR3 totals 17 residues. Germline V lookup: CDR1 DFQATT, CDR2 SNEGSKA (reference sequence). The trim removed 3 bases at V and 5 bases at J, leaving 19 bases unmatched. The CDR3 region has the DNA TGCAGTGCTAGGGTCAAGCCCGCAGGGGGAACATCCAACGAGCAGTACTTC. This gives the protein CSARVKPAGGTSNEQYF.

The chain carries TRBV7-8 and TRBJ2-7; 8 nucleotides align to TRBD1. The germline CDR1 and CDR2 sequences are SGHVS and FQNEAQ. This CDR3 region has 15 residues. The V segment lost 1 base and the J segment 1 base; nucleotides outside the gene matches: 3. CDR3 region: CASSLGGQESYEQYF. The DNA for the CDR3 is TGTGCCAGCAGCTTAGGGGGACAGGAGTCCTACGAGCAGTACTTC.

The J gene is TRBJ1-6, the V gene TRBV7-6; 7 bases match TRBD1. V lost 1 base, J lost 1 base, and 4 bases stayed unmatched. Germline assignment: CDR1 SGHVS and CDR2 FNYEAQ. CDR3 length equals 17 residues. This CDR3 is CASSLGPQGSYNSPLHF. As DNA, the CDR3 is TGTGCCAGCAGCTTAGGCCCACAGGGGTCCTATAATTCACCCCTCCACTTT.

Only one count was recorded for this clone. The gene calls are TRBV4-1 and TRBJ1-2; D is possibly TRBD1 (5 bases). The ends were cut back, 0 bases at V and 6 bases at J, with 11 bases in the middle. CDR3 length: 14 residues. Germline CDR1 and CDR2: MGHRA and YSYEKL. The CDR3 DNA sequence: TGCGCCAGCAGCCAAGAGGTTTGGACAAATGGCTACACCTTC. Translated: CASSQEVWTNGYTF.

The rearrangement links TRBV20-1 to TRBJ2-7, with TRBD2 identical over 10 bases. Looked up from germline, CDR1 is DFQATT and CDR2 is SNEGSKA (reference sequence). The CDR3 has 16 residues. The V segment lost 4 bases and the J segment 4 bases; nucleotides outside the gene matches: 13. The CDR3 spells CSATKLAGDRGYEQYF. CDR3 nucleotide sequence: TGCAGTGCTACCAAGCTAGCGGGAGATAGGGGTTACGAGCAGTACTTC.

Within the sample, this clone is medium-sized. Written as DNA, the CDR3 is TGTGCCAGCAGCTATTCACAGGGAATGAACACTGAAGCTTTCTTT. This encodes CASSYSQGMNTEAFF. This chain connects TRBV5-4 to TRBJ1-1; perhaps TRBD1 as D (6 bases). Deletions cut 3 bases from V and 0 bases from J, with 12 bases between. Germline CDR1 and CDR2: SGHNT and YYREEE (reference sequence). The CDR3 is made up of 15 amino acids.

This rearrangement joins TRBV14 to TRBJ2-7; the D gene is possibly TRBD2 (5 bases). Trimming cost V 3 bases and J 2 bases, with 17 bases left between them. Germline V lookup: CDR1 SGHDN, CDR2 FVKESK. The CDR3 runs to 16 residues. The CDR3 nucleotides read TGTGCCAGCAGCCAGGACTTAGCAGGCAACCCCTACGAGCAGTACTTC. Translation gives CASSQDLAGNPYEQYF. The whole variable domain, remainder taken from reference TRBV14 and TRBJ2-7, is EAGVTQFPSHSVIEKGQTVTLRCDPISGHDNLYWYRRVMGKEIKFLLHFVKESKQDESGMPNNRFLAERTGGTYSTLKVQPAELEDSGVYFCASSQDLAGNPYEQYFGPGTRLTVT.

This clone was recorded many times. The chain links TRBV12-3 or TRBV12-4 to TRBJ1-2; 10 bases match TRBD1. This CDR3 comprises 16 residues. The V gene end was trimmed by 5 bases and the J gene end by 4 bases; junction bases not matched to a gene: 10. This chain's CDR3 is CASSTTGGAGFYGYTF. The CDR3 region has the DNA TGTGCCAGCAGTACGACAGGGGGCGCTGGATTCTATGGCTACACCTTC.

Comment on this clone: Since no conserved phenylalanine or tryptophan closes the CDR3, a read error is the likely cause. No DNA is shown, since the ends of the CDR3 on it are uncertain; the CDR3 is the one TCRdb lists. CDR3 region: CASSPNGLGYSC. This chain joins TRBV27 and TRBJ1-2. Per germline, CDR1 MNHEY and CDR2 SMNVEV (reference sequence). Both ends counted, the CDR3 spans 12 residues.